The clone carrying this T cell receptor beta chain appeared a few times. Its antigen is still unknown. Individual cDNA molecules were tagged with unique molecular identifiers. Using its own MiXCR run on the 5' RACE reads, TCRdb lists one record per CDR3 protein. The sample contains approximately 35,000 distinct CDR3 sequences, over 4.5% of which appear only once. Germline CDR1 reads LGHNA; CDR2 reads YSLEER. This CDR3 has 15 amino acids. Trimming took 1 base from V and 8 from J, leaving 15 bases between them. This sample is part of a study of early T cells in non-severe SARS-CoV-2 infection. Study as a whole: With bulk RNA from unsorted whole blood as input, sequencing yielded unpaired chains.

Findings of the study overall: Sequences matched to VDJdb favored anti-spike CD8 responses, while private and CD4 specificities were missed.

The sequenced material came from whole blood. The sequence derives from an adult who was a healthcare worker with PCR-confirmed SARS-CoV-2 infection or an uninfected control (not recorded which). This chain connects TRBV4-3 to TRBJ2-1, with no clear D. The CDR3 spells CASSQVGRREDEQFF. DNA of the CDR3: TGCGCCAGCAGCCAAGTAGGACGCCGCGAGGATGAGCAGTTCTTC.